This T cell receptor beta chain was found in a study of human T cells and chemical hapten exposure. Study in general: In the sensitization step, 2% DPC was placed on approximately 2 cm by approximately 2 cm of upper inner arm skin. Whole-study findings and limits: The study found that DPC sensitization did not change TCRs above 1 in 1000 frequency. Patch test scores rose with PT1 expanded TCR counts, a positive correlation.

There are many counts of this clonotype. The antigen is unknown. Per the germline V gene, CDR1 is MNHNS and CDR2 is SASEGT. This CDR3 contains 12 residues. The V end was cut by 6 bases, the J end by 0 bases, with 5 bases between. The study's library attached unique molecular identifiers to single cDNA molecules. TCRdb reanalysed the RACE reads using MiXCR and keeps one entry per CDR3 protein. The repertoire holds 180,000 or so distinct CDR3 sequences, with about 15% as singletons. Time point denoted: patch test 1, 2 weeks after DPC sensitization. Treatment reported: therapeutic diphenylcyclopropenone sensitization with weekly scalp DPC.

The chain uses TRBV6-1 and TRBJ1-1; unclear D gene. The clonotype originates from a woman aged 25 to 39 with alopecia areata. Some clones in this sample may be carry-over from other donors' samples. The input for sequencing was whole blood, taken in connection with sensitization to the hapten diphenylcyclopropenone (DPC). CDR3 nucleotides: TGTGCCAGCAGGTCCTTGAACACTGAAGCTTTCTTT. It codes for CASRSLNTEAFF.